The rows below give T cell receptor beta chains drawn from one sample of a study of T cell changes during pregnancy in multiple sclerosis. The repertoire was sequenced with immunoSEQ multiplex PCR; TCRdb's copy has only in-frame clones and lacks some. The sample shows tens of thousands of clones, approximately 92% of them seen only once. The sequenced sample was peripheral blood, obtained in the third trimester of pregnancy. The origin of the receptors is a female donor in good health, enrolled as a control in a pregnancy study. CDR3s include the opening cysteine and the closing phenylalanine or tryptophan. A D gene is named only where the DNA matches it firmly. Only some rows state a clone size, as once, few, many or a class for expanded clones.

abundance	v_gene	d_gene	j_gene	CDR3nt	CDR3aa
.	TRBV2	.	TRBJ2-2	TGTGCCAGCTCAGGCGTGAACACCGGGGAGCTGTTTTTT	CASSGVNTGELFF
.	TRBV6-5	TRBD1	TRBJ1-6	TGTGCCAGCACAGGGGGGAGGAATTCACCCCTCCACTTT	CASTGGRNSPLHF
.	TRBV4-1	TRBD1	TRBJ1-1	TGCGCCAGCAGCCCCTCGACAGGGGGCTGGGGCACTGAAGCTTTCTTT	CASSPSTGGWGTEAFF
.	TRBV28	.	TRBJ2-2	TGTGCCAGCAGTTTCAGGGCCACCGGGGAGCTGTTTTTT	CASSFRATGELFF
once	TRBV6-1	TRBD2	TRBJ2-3	TGTGCCAGCAGCCCGGAGCGGGGAGATACGCAGTATTTT	CASSPERGDTQYF
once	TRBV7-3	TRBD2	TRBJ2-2	TGTGCCAGCAGCTTGGGACTAGCGGTCGGTCACGGGGAGCTGTTTTTT	CASSLGLAVGHGELFF
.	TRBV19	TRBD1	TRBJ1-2	TGTGCCAGTAGTTCCGGGACAGGGGTATATGGCTACACCTTC	CASSSGTGVYGYTF
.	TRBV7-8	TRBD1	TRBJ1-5	TGTGCCAGCAGCCCGGGGACAGGTCTAGGTCAGCCCCAGCATTTT	CASSPGTGLGQPQHF
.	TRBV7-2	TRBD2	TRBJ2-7	TGTGCCAGCGAGACGGGGGGAGCAGGCTACGAGCAGTACTTC	CASETGGAGYEQYF
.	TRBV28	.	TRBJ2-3	TGTGCCAGCAGAACAGTTTTGTGGACAGATACGCAGTATTTT	CASRTVLWTDTQYF
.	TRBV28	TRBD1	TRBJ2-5	TGTGCCAGCAGCAGAGGGACAGTCCAAGAGACCCAGTACTTC	CASSRGTVQETQYF
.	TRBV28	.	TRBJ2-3	TGTGCCAGCAGCTCAGGGGCAGATACGCAGTATTTT	CASSSGADTQYF
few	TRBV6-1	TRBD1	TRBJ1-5	TGTGCCAGCAGTGAACGGGCAGGGACAGGTTATCAGCCCCAGCATTTT	CASSERAGTGYQPQHF
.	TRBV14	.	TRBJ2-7	TGTGCCAGCAGCCATCTTCCACACTGGAGCGCCTACGAGCAGTACTTC	CASSHLPHWSAYEQYF
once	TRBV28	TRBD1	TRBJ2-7	TGTGCCAGCAGTTTGGGACAGGGCTACGAGCAGTACTTC	CASSLGQGYEQYF
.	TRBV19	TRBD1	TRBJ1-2	TGTGCCAGTAGGATAACACAGGGGGCTACCTATGGCTACACCTTC	CASRITQGATYGYTF
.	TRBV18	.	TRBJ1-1	TGTGCCAGCTCTTACAGGTGGGACACTGAAGCTTTCTTT	CASSYRWDTEAFF
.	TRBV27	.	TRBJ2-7	TGTGCCAGCAGTTCCTACAGGGGGGGAACCTACGAGCAGTACTTC	CASSSYRGGTYEQYF
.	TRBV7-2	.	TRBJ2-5	TGTGCCAGCAGTCCCGTGAGTCCCGTACAGTACTTC	CASSPVSPVQYF
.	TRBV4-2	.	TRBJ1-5	TGTGCCAGCAGCCAAGGACAGGGCAATCAGCCCCAGCATTTT	CASSQGQGNQPQHF
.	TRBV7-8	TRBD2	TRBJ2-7	TGTGCCAGCAGCTTACTAGCGGGGAACTCCTACGAGCAGTACTTC	CASSLLAGNSYEQYF
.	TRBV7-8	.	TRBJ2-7	TGTGCCAGCAGCTTAAACAGCCCATACGAGCAGTACTTC	CASSLNSPYEQYF
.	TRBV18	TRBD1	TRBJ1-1	TGTGCCAGCTCACCGGGACAGGACACTGAAGCTTTCTTT	CASSPGQDTEAFF
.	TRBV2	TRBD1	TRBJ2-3	TGTGCCAGCAGGGGGGACAGCCGCACAGATACGCAGTATTTT	CASRGDSRTDTQYF
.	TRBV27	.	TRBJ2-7	TGTGCCAGCAGTTTATCTGGGGGCAGGGCCGAGCAGTACTTC	CASSLSGGRAEQYF
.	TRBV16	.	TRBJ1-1	TGTGCCAGCAGCCAATCAGAGGGGGTGATGAACACTGAAGCTTTCTTT	CASSQSEGVMNTEAFF
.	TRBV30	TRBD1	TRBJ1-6	TGTGCCTGGAGTTACACCGGGACAGGGAGGTCACCCCTCCACTTT	CAWSYTGTGRSPLHF
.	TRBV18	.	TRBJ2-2	TGTGCCAGCTCAGGGCAGGGGAACACCGGGGAGCTGTTTTTT	CASSGQGNTGELFF
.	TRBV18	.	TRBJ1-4	TGTGCCAGCTCACCTTATCAGGCCGGCGTTGAAAAACTGTTTTTT	CASSPYQAGVEKLFF
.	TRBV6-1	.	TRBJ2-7	TGTGCCAGCAGGGGGGGTGGCGAGCAGTACTTC	CASRGGGEQYF
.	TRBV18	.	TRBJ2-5	TGTGCCAGCTCACCTTCGGCTAGCCGACAAGAGACCCAGTACTTC	CASSPSASRQETQYF
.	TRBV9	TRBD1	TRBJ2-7	TGTGCCAGCAGCGTAGGACAGGGAACCTACGAGCAGTACTTC	CASSVGQGTYEQYF
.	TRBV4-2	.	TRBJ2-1	TGTGCCAGCAGCCTAGACTTTCACAATGAGCAGTTCTTC	CASSLDFHNEQFF
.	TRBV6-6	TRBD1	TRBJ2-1	TGTGCCAGCAGTTTTGTGGGACAGGGCTACAATGAGCAGTTCTTC	CASSFVGQGYNEQFF
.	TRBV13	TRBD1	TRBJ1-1	TGTGCCAGCAGCACCGACAGGGGGAACACTGAAGCTTTCTTT	CASSTDRGNTEAFF
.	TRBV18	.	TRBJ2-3	TGTGCCAGCTCACCCTCGCGTGGGGGGACCGATACGCAGTATTTT	CASSPSRGGTDTQYF
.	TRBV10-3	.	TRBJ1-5	TGTGCCATCAGTGACCCGGACAGTCTTAATCAGCCCCAGCATTTT	CAISDPDSLNQPQHF
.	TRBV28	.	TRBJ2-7	TGTGCCAGCAGTCCCAAAGCGGGTCCCTACGAGCAGTACTTC	CASSPKAGPYEQYF
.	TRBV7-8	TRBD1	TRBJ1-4	TGTGCCAGCAGCTACCGACAGGGGCGAGATGAAAAACTGTTTTTT	CASSYRQGRDEKLFF
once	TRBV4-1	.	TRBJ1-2	TGCGCCAGCAGCCAAGACCCCCTCGGAGGGAACTATGGCTACACCTTC	CASSQDPLGGNYGYTF
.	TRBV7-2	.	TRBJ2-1	TGTGCCAGCAGCGCCGTAGCGGCGGGGGAGCAGTTCTTC	CASSAVAAGEQFF
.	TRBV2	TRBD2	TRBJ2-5	TGTGCCAGCAGTGTGGAGGGAGGGACAGAGACCCAGTACTTC	CASSVEGGTETQYF
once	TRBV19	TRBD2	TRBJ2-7	TGTGCCAGTAGTATGGGGTTTAGAGGGACTAGCGGGAGGATCGAGCAGTACTTC	CASSMGFRGTSGRIEQYF
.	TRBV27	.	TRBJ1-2	TGTGCCAGCAGTACCTCAGGGGTTGGCTACACCTTC	CASSTSGVGYTF
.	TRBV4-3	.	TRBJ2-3	TGCGCCAGCAGCCAAGATATGGGCGGGATCACAGATACGCAGTATTTT	CASSQDMGGITDTQYF
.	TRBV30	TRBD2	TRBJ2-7	TGTGCCTGGAGTGTAGCGGGGGAGTACGAGCAGTACTTC	CAWSVAGEYEQYF
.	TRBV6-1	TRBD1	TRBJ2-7	TGTGCCAGCAGCCAAGACAGGGATGAATACGAGCAGTACTTC	CASSQDRDEYEQYF
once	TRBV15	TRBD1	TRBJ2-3	TGTGCCACCAGCAGAGGGGACAGGGGGCGGACGGATACGCAGTATTTT	CATSRGDRGRTDTQYF
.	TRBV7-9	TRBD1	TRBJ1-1	TGTGCCAGCAGCTTGACAGGGGGCCTTGGATACACTGAAGCTTTCTTT	CASSLTGGLGYTEAFF
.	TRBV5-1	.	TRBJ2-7	TGCGCCAGCAGCTTGGGTACGTTGGCCTCCTACGAGCAGTACTTC	CASSLGTLASYEQYF
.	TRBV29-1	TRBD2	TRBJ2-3	TGCAGCGTTGGGCCTAGCGGGACGACAGATACGCAGTATTTT	CSVGPSGTTDTQYF
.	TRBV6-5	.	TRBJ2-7	TGTGCCAGCTCGTATGGGCCCTACGAGCAGTACTTC	CASSYGPYEQYF
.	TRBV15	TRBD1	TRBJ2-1	TGTGCCACCAGTGGGACAGGGCTTTTATTCTCCTACAATGAGCAGTTCTTC	CATSGTGLLFSYNEQFF
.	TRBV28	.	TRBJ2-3	TGTGCCAGCAGTTTAACCCCCGGAGCGCAGTATTTT	CASSLTPGAQYF
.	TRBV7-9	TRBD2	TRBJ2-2	TGTGCCAGCAGCGAGACTAGCGCCGGACGGACCGGGGAGCTGTTTTTT	CASSETSAGRTGELFF
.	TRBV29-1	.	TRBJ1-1	TGCAGCGTTGGGGGCCCCCGGAACACTGAAGCTTTCTTT	CSVGGPRNTEAFF